The 14 T cell receptor beta chains below all came from one sample that was sequenced in a study of Ad26.COV2.S vaccination and SARS-CoV-2 variants. The assay was immunoSEQ multiplex PCR, and TCRdb's table has in-frame clones only and misses some. The table lists around 340,000 clones, roughly 89% of them singletons. Regarding treatment: around 19 received Ad26.COV2.S at low or high dose, single or two shots; 5 received placebo; per-sample allocation not given. Repertoires come from day 63 after the first vaccine or placebo injection. This material consisted of peripheral blood, taken in a trial of Ad26.COV2.S vaccine versus placebo. All receptors derive from a person aged 18 to 65 who received the Ad26.COV2.S COVID-19 vaccine or a placebo.

J is TRBJ1-5 and V is TRBV3-1 (or the pseudogene TRBV3-2), with a possible D match to TRBD1 (5 bases). Germline loops: CDR1 LGHDT, CDR2 YNNKEL (reference sequence). The CDR3 is made up of 18 amino acids. V lost 0 bases and J lost 2, with 17 bases in between. Here the CDR3 reads CASSQDVGGRVGNQPQHF. In DNA form, the CDR3 reads TGTGCCAGCAGCCAAGATGTTGGGGGAAGGGTCGGCAATCAGCCCCAGCATTTT.

The chain has TRBV19 and TRBJ2-3, with D perhaps being TRBD1 or TRBD2 (6 bases each). From germline, CDR1 is LNHDA and CDR2 SQIVND (reference sequence). This CDR3 has 13 residues. V lost 3 bases, J lost 6 bases, and 10 bases lay in between. CDR3 sequence reads: CASSILGGDTQYF. The CDR3 DNA follows: TGTGCCAGTAGTATTCTAGGGGGGGATACGCAGTATTTT.

J is TRBJ1-2 and V is TRBV12-2; the D call in the table, TRBD1, was not verified against the DNA. TRBV12-2 is flagged as a pseudogene. The CDR3 has 16 residues. For the CDR3, the DNA is TGTGCAAGTCGCTTAGACGACAGGGCTAGGAACTATGGCTACACCTTC. Protein product: CASRLDDRARNYGYTF.

The chain joins TRBV7-9 to TRBJ2-6, with D unresolved. Germline lookup yields CDR1 SEHNR and CDR2 FQNEAQ (reference sequence). There are 14 residues in the CDR3. Between the trimmed V and J ends, which lost 1 base and 4 bases, there was a span of 5 bases. CDR3 protein: CASSLVNGANVLTF. The CDR3 nucleotides read TGTGCCAGCAGCTTAGTAAACGGGGCCAACGTCCTGACTTTC.

The chain uses TRBV19 and TRBJ2-3; possibly TRBD1 for D (6 bases). The germline V gene encodes CDR1 LNHDA and CDR2 SQIVND (reference sequence). V shed 4 bases and J shed 2 bases, with 13 bases lying between them. This CDR3 has 15 residues. The CDR3 DNA sequence: TGTGCCAGTAGTAGGGCAGGGGCAAACACAGATACGCAGTATTTT. Amino acids: CASSRAGANTDTQYF. The full variable domain, in which reference TRBV19 and TRBJ2-3 provide the parts outside the CDR3, is DGGITQSPKYLFRKEGQNVTLSCEQNLNHDAMYWYRQDPGQGLRLIYYSQIVNDFQKGDIAEGYSVSREKKESFPLTVTSAQKNPTAFYLCASSRAGANTDTQYFGPGTRLTVL.

V and J are TRBV4-1 and TRBJ2-1; D might be TRBD1 (5 bases). CDR1 and CDR2 (germline): MGHRA, YSYEKL. There are 15 residues in the CDR3. V lost 1 base, J lost 5 bases, and 12 bases lay in between. The CDR3 DNA follows: TGCGCCAGCAGCCAAGGTCAGGGTATTCACAATGAGCAGTTCTTC. Residues: CASSQGQGIHNEQFF.

The chain couples TRBV7-9 to TRBJ2-1; 13 bases match TRBD2. V was clipped by 4 bases and J by 7 bases; unmatched bases: 4. Germline CDR1 is SEHNR and CDR2 is FQNEAQ (reference sequence). This CDR3 region has 15 residues. The CDR3 DNA reads as TGTGCCAGCAGCTCTCGGACTAGCGGGAGTAATGAGCAGTTCTTC. This encodes CASSSRTSGSNEQFF. Drawing the rest from reference TRBV7-9 and TRBJ2-1, the complete variable domain is DTGVSQNPRHKITKRGQNVTFRCDPISEHNRLYWYRQTLGQGPEFLTYFQNEAQLEKSRLLSDRFSAERPKGSFSTLEIQRTEQGDSAMYLCASSSRTSGSNEQFFGPGTRLTVL.

The sample holds a few counts of this clone. J is TRBJ2-2 and V is TRBV11-3, with TRBD2 as a possible D gene (7 bases). The CDR3 length is 16 residues. Per the germline V gene, CDR1 is SGHNT and CDR2 is YENEEA. Trimming left V 5 bases short and J 0 bases short, with 13 bases between. CDR3 bases: TGTGCCAGCAGCCCCCGGCGGGGGCCGAACACCGGGGAGCTGTTTTTT. Translating gives CASSPRRGPNTGELFF.

This clone was seen just once. The rearrangement joins TRBV11-2 to TRBJ2-5; TRBD2 aligns across 9 bases. The V gene end was trimmed by 5 bases and the J gene end by 4 bases; junction bases not matched to a gene: 8. This CDR3 is built from 15 residues. From germline, CDR1 is SGHAT and CDR2 FQNNGV. The chain's CDR3 is CASSPGGGGGETQYF. CDR3 DNA: TGTGCCAGCAGCCCCGGAGGCGGGGGGGGAGAGACCCAGTACTTC.

CDR3 nucleotides: TGTGCCAGCAGTGTGGGAGTAGGCACAGATACGCAGTATTTT. Translated: CASSVGVGTDTQYF. The gene calls are TRBV2 and TRBJ2-3, with D possibly TRBD2 on 5 matching bases. The V end was cut by 4 bases, the J end by 1 base, with 9 bases between. This CDR3 spans 14 amino acids. In germline, CDR1 is SNHLY, CDR2 FYNNEI.

V is TRBV5-8 and J is TRBJ1-2, with D possibly being TRBD1 (5 bases). Germline V gene lookup returns CDR1 SGHTS and CDR2 YDEGEE. Trimming shortened V by 4 bases and J by 1 base, and 8 bases separated the two germline ends. CDR3 length equals 13 residues. The CDR3 loop reads CASSIRDNYGYTF. CDR3 bases: TGTGCCAGCAGCATCAGGGATAACTATGGCTACACCTTC.

The chain joins TRBV11-2 to TRBJ2-1, with D perhaps matching TRBD2 (5 bases). V was clipped by 5 bases and J by 0 bases, with 14 bases between them. The germline V gene has CDR1 SGHAT and CDR2 FQNNGV. The CDR3 is 16 amino acids. Here the CDR3 DNA reads TGTGCCAGCAGCCAGCAGTCGGGGAGCTCCTACAATGAGCAGTTCTTC. Residues: CASSQQSGSSYNEQFF. The complete variable domain, with remaining parts taken from reference TRBV11-2 and TRBJ2-1, reads EAGVAQSPRYKIIEKRQSVAFWCNPISGHATLYWYQQILGQGPKLLIQFQNNGVVDDSQLPKDRFSAERLKGVDSTLKIQPAKLEDSAVYLCASSQQSGSSYNEQFFGPGTRLTVL.

This clone has just a few counts. DNA for the CDR3: TGTGCCAGCAGCCGAGGACTAGCGGGGGAGTCTAGCACAGATACGCAGTATTTT. Translating it yields CASSRGLAGESSTDTQYF. The rearrangement uses TRBV4-2 and TRBJ2-3; 13 positions agree with TRBD2. Germline lookup yields CDR1 LGHNA and CDR2 YNFKEQ. CDR3 length equals 18 residues. V gave up 4 bases and J gave up 0 bases; unmatched junction bases: 7.

V gene TRBV5-3 combines with J gene TRBJ1-5; D gene uncertain. TRBV5-3 is filed as an ORF, its function uncertain. The CDR3 runs to 17 residues. With 4 bases removed from V and 0 bases from J, the gap between germline ends came to 17 bases. The CDR3 nucleotides are TGTGCCAGAAGCCCCCGGGGTCTTAGTTATAGCAATCAGCCCCAGCATTTT. Residues: CARSPRGLSYSNQPQHF.